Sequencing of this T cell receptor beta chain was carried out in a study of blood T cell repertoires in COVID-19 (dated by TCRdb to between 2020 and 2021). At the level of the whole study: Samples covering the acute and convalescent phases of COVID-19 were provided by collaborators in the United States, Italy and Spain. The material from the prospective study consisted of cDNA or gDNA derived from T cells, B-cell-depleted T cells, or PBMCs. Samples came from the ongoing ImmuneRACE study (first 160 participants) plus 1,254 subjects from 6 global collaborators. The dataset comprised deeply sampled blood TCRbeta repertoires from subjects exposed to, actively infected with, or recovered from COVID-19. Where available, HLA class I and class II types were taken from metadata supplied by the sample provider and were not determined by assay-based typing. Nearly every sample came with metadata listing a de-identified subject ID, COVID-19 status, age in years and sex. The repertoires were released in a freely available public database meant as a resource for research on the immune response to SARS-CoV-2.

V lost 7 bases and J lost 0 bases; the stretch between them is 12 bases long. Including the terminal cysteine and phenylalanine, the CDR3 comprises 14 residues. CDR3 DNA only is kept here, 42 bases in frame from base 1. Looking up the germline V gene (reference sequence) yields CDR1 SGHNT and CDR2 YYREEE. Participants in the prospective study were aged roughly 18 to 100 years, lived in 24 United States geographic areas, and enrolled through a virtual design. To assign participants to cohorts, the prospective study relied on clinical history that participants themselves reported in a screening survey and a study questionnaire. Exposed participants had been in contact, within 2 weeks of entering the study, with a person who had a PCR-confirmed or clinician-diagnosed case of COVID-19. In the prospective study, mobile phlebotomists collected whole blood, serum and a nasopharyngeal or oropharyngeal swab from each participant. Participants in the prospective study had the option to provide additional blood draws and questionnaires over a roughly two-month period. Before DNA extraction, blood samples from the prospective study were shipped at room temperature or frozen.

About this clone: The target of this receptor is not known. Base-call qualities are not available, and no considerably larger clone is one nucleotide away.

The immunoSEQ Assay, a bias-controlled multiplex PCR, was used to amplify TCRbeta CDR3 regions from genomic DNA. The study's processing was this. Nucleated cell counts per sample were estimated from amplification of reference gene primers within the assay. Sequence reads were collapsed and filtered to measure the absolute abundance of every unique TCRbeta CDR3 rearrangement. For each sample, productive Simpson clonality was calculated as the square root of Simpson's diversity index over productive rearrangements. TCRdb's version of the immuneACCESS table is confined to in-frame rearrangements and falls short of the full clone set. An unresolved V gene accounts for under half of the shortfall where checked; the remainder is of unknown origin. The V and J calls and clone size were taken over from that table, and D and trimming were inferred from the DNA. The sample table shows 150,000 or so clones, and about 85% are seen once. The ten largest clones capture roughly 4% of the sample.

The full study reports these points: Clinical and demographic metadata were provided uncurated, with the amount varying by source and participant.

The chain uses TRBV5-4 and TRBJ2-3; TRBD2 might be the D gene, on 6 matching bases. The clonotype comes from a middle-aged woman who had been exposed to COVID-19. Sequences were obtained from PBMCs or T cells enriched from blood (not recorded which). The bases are TGTGCCAGCGGGGCCGGGACTAGCACAGATACGCAGTATTTT. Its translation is CASGAGTSTDTQYF.